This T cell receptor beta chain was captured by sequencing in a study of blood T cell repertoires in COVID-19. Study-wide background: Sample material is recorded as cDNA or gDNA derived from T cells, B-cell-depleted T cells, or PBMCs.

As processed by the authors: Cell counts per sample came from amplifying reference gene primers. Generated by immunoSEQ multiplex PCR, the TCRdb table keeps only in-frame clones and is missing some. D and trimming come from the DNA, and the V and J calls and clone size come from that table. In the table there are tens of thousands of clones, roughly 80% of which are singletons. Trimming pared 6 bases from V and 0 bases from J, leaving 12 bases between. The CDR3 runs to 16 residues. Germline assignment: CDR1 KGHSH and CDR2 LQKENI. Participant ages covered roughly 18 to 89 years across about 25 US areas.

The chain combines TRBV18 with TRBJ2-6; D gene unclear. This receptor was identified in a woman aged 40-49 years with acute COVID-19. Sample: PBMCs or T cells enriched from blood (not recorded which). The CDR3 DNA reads TGTGCCAGCTCCCCGTCGTGGAGCTCTGGGGCCAACGTCCTGACTTTC. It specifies CASSPSWSSGANVLTF.